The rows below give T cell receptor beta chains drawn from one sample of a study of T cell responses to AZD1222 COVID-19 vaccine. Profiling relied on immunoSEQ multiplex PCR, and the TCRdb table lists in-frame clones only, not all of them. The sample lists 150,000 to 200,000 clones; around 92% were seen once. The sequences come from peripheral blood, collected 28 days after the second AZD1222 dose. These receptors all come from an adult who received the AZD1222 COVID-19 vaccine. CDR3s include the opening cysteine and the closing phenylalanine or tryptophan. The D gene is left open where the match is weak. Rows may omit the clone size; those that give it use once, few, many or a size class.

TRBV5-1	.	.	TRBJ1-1	TGCGCCAGCAGCTTGAGCAGGGCGACTGAAGCTTTCTTT	CASSLSRATEAFF
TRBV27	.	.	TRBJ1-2	TGTGCCAGCAGTTTACACGGCACCGGGGGCTCTAACTATGGCTACACCTTC	CASSLHGTGGSNYGYTF
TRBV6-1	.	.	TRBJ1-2	TGTGCCAGCAGTGAATACGGGGGCCGGAACTATGGCTACACCTTC	CASSEYGGRNYGYTF
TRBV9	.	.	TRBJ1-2	TGTGCCAGCAGCATCCTGCCGGGCGAGAAGTATGGCTACACCTTC	CASSILPGEKYGYTF
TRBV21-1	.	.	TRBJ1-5	TGTGCCAGCAGCAAAGGGGGTGAAGGGGAGTTGGGCCAGCCCCAGCATTTT	CASSKGGEGELGQPQHF
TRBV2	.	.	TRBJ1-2	TGTGCCACCCGGACCGGGGGGACCTATGGCTACACCTTC	CATRTGGTYGYTF
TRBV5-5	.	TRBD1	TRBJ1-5	TGTGCCAGCAGCTCAAACGGGGACAGGGGAAATCAGCCCCAGCATTTT	CASSSNGDRGNQPQHF
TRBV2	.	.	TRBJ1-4	TGTGCCAGCAGTCCCGGGATCCCCGACGAAAAACTGTTTTTT	CASSPGIPDEKLFF
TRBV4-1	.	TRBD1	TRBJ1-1	TGCGCCAGCAGCCAAGAGCGAAGGGGGCACACTGAAGCTTTCTTT	CASSQERRGHTEAFF
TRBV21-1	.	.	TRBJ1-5	TGTGCCAGCAGCAAAGGACAGGGGAGGGGTCAGCCCCAGCATTTT	CASSKGQGRGQPQHF
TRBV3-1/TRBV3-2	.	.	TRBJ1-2	TGTGCCAGCAGCCAAGACTTGGCCTATGGCTACACCTTC	CASSQDLAYGYTF
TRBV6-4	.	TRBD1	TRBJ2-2	TGTGCCAGCAGTGCCGGGACAGGGTCCGACACCGGGGAGCTGTTTTTT	CASSAGTGSDTGELFF
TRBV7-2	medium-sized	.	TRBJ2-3	TGTGCCAGCAGCACGACTAGCACAGATACGCAGTATTTT	CASSTTSTDTQYF
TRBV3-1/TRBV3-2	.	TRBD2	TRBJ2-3	TGTGCCAGCAGCCAGCGAGCGGGGGGCGGCGCAGATACGCAGTATTTT	CASSQRAGGGADTQYF